This is a list of T cell receptor beta chains from one sample in a study of shared clonotypes between healthy human individuals. The table came from immunoSEQ multiplex PCR; TCRdb's copy has only in-frame clones and leaves some out. The repertoire includes over 800,000 clones, approximately 92% of them detected once, and under 30% sits in the top ten. Sequenced: naive CD8+ T cells sorted from blood. The receptors come from a young man in good health. Both conserved end residues are part of each CDR3. The order of the fields is D gene, J gene, V gene, clone size, CDR3 length, CDR3 DNA, CDR3 protein. D genes are given only for firm matches. Size is stated for part of the rows, as once, few or many counts, or as a class when the clone is expanded.

TRBD1 TRBJ2-4 TRBV9 NA 15 TGTGCCAGCAGCGTAGCTCTAGGGGGCTTAAACATTCAGTACTTC CASSVALGGLNIQYF
NA TRBJ2-7 TRBV28 NA 17 TGTGCCAGCAGTCACCCCTACACCCACCTCGCCTCCTACGAGCAGTACTTC CASSHPYTHLASYEQYF
NA TRBJ1-4 TRBV25-1 NA 13 TGTGCCAGCAGTGGCCAACTAGGACAAAAACTGTTTTTT CASSGQLGQKLFF
NA TRBJ2-1 TRBV13 NA 12 TGTGCCAGCAGCCGAGGGGCCGATGAGCAGTTCTTC CASSRGADEQFF
NA TRBJ2-5 TRBV9 NA 17 TGTGCCAGCAGCGTAGCTCGGGTGGTGACCCACCAAGAGACCCAGTACTTC CASSVARVVTHQETQYF
TRBD1 TRBJ2-7 TRBV29-1 NA 15 TGCAGCGTTGAACTACCCGGGACAGTCTCCTACGAGCAGTACTTC CSVELPGTVSYEQYF
NA TRBJ1-1 TRBV5-5 NA 15 TGTGCCAGCAGCTCCTCCCCCGGGGAGTACGTAGAAGCTTTCTTT CASSSSPGEYVEAFF
TRBD2 TRBJ2-7 TRBV29-1 NA 13 TGCAGCGTTGAGCAGGGAGGGGCCTACGAGCAGTACTTC CSVEQGGAYEQYF
NA TRBJ2-7 TRBV7-9 NA 15 TGTGCCAGCAGCCCAGGGGGGACAGTTGTCTACGAGCAGTACTTC CASSPGGTVVYEQYF
NA TRBJ2-7 TRBV29-1 once 15 TGCAGCGTGGCCGGGACCGAGGCCAGCTCCTACGAGCAGTACTTC CSVAGTEASSYEQYF
TRBD1 TRBJ1-1 TRBV4-1 NA 16 TGCGCCAGCAGGCAAGATTGGATGGGACAGGGAGCTGAAGCTTTCTTT CASRQDWMGQGAEAFF
TRBD1 TRBJ1-1 TRBV9 NA 15 TGTGCCAGCAGCCTCCGGACAGGATATGACACTGAAGCTTTCTTT CASSLRTGYDTEAFF
NA TRBJ2-7 TRBV25-1 few 11 TGTGCCAGCAGTCATGCCTACGAGCAGTACTTC CASSHAYEQYF
NA TRBJ2-7 TRBV5-4 NA 15 TGTGCCAGCAGCTTGGGGGCGAGCGGTTACTACGAGCAGTACTTC CASSLGASGYYEQYF
NA TRBJ1-1 TRBV7-8 NA 14 TGTGCCAGCAGCTTAGGGGTTGGAAACACTGAAGCTTTCTTT CASSLGVGNTEAFF
NA TRBJ2-1 TRBV19 NA 13 TGTGCCAGTAGTATAAATTTGGGCAATGAGCAGTTCTTC CASSINLGNEQFF
NA TRBJ1-2 TRBV27 NA 15 TGTGCCAGCAGTCTCATACAGGGTATTGTGGATGGCTACACCTTC CASSLIQGIVDGYTF
NA TRBJ2-2 TRBV6-5 NA 15 TGTGCCAGCAGTTATCGCTCCAGTTACACCGGGGAGCTGTTTTTT CASSYRSSYTGELFF
NA TRBJ2-7 TRBV11-2 NA 12 TGTGCCAGCAACTTGGACTCCCCCGAGCAGTACTTC CASNLDSPEQYF
TRBD1 TRBJ2-1 TRBV2 NA 15 TGTGCCAGCAGTCTCCGGACAGGGGAATACAATGAGCAGTTCTTC CASSLRTGEYNEQFF
TRBD1 TRBJ2-3 TRBV5-6 NA 16 TGTGCCAGCAGCCTCCCTGACAGGGTCCGCACAGATACGCAGTATTTT CASSLPDRVRTDTQYF
NA TRBJ2-6 TRBV10-2 many 16 TGCGCCAGCAGTGAGGATGGGGGGTCTGGGGCCAACGTCCTGACTTTC CASSEDGGSGANVLTF